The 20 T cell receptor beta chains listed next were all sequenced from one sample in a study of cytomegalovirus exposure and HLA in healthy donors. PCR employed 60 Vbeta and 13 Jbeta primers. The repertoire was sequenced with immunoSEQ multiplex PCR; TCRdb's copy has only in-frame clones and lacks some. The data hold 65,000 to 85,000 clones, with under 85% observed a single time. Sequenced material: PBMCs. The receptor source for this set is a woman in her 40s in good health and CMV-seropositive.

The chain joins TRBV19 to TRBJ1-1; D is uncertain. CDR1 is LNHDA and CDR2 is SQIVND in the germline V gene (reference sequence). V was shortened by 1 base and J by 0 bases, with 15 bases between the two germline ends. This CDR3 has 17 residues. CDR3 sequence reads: CASSIGGSFPMNTEAFF. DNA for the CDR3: TGTGCCAGTAGTATAGGCGGATCCTTCCCGATGAACACTGAAGCTTTCTTT.

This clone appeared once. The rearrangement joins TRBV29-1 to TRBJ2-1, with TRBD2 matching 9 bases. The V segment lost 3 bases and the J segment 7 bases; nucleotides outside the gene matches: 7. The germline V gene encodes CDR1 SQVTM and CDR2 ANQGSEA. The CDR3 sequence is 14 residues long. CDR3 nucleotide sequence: TGCAGCGTTGATGGCGGGGGGGCGAAGAATGAGCAGTTCTTC. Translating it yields CSVDGGGAKNEQFF.

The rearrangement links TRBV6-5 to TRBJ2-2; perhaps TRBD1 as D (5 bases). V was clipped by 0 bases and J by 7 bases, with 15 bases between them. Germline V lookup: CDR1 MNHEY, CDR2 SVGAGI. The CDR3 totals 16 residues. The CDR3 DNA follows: TGTGCCAGCAGTTACTCTACCGACAGCCGCAGCGGGGAGCTGTTTTTT. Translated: CASSYSTDSRSGELFF.

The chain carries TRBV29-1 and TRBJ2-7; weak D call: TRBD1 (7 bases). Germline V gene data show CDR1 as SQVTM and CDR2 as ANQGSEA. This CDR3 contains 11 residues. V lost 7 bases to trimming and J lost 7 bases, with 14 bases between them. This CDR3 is CSGGTAREQYF. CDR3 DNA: TGCAGCGGCGGGACAGCGAGGGAGCAGTACTTC.

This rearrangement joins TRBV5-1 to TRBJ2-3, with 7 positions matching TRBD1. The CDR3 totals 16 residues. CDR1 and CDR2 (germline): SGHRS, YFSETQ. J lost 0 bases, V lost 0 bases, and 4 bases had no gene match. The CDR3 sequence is CASSLEGTASTDTQYF. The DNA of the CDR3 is TGCGCCAGCAGCTTGGAAGGGACAGCTAGCACAGATACGCAGTATTTT.

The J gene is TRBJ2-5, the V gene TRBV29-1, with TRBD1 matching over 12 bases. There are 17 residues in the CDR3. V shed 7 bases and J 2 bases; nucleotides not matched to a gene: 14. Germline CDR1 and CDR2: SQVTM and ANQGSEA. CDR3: CSGGGTGGLLGQETQYF. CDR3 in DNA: TGCAGCGGGGGCGGGACAGGGGGCCTCTTGGGTCAAGAGACCCAGTACTTC.

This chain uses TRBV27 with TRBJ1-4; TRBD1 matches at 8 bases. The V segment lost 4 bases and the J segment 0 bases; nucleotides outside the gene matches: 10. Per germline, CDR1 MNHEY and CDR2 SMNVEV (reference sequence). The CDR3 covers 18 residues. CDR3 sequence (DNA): TGTGCCAGCAGTTATCTAAGACAGGGGTTCGCAACTAATGAAAAACTGTTTTTT. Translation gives CASSYLRQGFATNEKLFF.

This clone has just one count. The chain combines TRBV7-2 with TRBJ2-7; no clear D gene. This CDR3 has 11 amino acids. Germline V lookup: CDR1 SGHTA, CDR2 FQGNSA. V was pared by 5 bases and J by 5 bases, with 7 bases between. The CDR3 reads CASSLSHEQYF. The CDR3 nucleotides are TGTGCCAGCAGCCTCTCTCACGAGCAGTACTTC.

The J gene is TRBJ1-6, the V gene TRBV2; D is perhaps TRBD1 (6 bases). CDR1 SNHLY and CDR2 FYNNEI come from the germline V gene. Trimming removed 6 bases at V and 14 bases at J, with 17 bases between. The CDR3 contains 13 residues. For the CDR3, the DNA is TGTGCCAGCAGGACGGGACACCGAAACGCCCTCCACTTT. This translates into CASRTGHRNALHF.

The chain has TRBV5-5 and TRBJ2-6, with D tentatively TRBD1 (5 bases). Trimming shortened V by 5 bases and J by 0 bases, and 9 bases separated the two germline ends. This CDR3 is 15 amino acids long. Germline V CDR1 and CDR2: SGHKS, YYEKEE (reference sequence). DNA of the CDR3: TGTGCCAGCAGGTGGGGCAGCTCTGGGGCCAACGTCCTGACTTTC. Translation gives CASRWGSSGANVLTF.

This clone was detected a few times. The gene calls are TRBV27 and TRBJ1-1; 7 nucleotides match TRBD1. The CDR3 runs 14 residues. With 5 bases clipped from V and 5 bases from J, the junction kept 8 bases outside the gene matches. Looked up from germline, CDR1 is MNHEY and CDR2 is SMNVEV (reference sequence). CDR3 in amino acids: CASSQRTGLTEAFF. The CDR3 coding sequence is TGTGCCAGCAGTCAACGGACAGGTTTGACTGAAGCTTTCTTT.

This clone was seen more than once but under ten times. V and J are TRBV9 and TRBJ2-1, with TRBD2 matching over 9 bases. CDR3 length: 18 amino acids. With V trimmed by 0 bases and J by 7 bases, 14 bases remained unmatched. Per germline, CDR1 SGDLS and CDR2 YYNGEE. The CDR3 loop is CASSVGGSGGLRGNEQFF. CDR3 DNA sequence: TGTGCCAGCAGCGTAGGGGGGAGCGGGGGGCTCCGAGGTAATGAGCAGTTCTTC.

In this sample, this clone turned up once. CDR3 amino acids: CASSDSRTDYEQYF. CDR3 nucleotides: TGTGCCAGCAGTGACTCTAGGACAGACTACGAGCAGTACTTC. V is TRBV6-4 and J is TRBJ2-7; tentative D call: TRBD1 (6 bases). This CDR3 comprises 14 residues. V dropped 0 bases and J dropped 3 bases, with 9 bases sitting between them. Germline V CDR1 and CDR2: MRHNA, SNTAGT.

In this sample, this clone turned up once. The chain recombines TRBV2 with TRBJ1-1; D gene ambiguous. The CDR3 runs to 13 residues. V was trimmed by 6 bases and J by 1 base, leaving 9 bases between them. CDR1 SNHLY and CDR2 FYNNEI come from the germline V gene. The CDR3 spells CASSGQENTEAFF. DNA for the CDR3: TGTGCCAGCAGCGGCCAGGAGAACACTGAAGCTTTCTTT.

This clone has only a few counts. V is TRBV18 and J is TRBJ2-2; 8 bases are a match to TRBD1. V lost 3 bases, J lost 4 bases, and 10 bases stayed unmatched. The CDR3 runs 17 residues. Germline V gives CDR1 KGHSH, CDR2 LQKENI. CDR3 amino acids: CASSPDRTGPGTGELFF. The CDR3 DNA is TGTGCCAGCTCACCGGATCGGACAGGGCCGGGCACCGGGGAGCTGTTTTTT.

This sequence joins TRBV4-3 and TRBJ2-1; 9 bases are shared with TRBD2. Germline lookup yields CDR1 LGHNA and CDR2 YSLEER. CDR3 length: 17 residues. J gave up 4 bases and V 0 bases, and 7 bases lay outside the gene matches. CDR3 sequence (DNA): TGCGCCAGCAGCCAAGAGGGGGCCAGCGGGGGGTACAATGAGCAGTTCTTC. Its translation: CASSQEGASGGYNEQFF.

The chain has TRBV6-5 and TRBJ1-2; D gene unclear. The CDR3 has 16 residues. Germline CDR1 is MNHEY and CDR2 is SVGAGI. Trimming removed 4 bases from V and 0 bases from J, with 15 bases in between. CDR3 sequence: CASSLGNGGSNYGYTF. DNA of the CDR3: TGTGCCAGCAGTTTAGGTAACGGAGGATCTAACTATGGCTACACCTTC.

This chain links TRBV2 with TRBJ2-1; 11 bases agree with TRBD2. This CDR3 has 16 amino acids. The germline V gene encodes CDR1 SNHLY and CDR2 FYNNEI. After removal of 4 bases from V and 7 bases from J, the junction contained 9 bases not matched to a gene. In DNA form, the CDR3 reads TGTGCCAGCAGTGGAATAGCGGGGGGGAAGGGAAATGAGCAGTTCTTC. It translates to CASSGIAGGKGNEQFF.

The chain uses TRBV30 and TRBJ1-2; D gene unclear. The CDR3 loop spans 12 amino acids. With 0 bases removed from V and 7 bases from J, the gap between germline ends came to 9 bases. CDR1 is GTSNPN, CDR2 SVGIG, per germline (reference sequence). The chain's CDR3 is CAWSVLGRGYTF. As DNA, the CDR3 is TGTGCCTGGAGTGTACTTGGGCGTGGCTACACCTTC.

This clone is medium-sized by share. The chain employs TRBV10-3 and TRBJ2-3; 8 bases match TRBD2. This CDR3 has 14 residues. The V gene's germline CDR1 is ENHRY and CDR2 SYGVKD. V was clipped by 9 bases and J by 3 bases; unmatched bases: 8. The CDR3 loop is CAIRLAGETDTQYF. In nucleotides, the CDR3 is TGTGCCATTCGGCTAGCGGGTGAGACAGATACGCAGTATTTT.